This TCR beta chain derives from a study of blood T cell repertoires in COVID-19. Study overall: In Cohort 3, a recovered donor had either two negative PCRs, clearance, or symptom resolution. The samples span acute and convalescent COVID-19 from the United States, Italy and Spain.

With V trimmed by 6 bases and J by 3 bases, 8 bases remained unmatched. CDR3 length equals 16 residues. From germline, CDR1 is MGHDK and CDR2 SYGVNS. Original data processing: Reference gene primer amplification in the assay estimated nucleated cell counts. Clones were read by immunoSEQ multiplex PCR, and TCRdb kept only the in-frame ones, dropping some. Clonal size and the V and J genes are those of that table, whereas D and trimming came from the DNA. The table includes over 200,000 clones, about 90% detected once. The sequencing sample was made of PBMCs or T cells enriched from blood (not recorded which). The receptor was isolated from a woman aged 50 to 65 in a cohort exposed to, infected with or recovered from COVID-19 (not recorded which). V gene TRBV25-1 combines with J gene TRBJ1-6; 7 nucleotides match TRBD1. This CDR3 reads CASRVGQNNYNSPLHF. Here the CDR3 DNA reads TGTGCCAGCAGGGTGGGACAGAATAACTATAATTCACCCCTCCACTTT.